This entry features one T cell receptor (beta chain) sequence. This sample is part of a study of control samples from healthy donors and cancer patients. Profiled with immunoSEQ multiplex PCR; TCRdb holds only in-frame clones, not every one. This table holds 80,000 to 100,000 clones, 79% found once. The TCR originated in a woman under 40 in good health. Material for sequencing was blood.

The CDR3 DNA reads TGTGCCATCAGTGATCGGGACAGGGGGTCCTATGAGCAGTTCTTC. Its translation: CAISDRDRGSYEQFF. The V call is TRBV10-3, the J call TRBJ2-1, with 11 bases identical to TRBD1. The trim removed 3 bases at V and 8 bases at J, leaving 6 bases unmatched. This CDR3 has 15 residues. CDR1 is ENHRY and CDR2 is SYGVKD in the germline V gene.